This TCR beta chain originates from a study of blood T cell repertoires in COVID-19. Study in general: The United States, Italy and Spain supplied acute and convalescent COVID-19 samples. T cells, B-cell-depleted T cells, or PBMCs supplied cDNA or gDNA.

Seattle patients were enrolled while actively infected and followed longitudinally. Germline V gene sequence: CDR1 LNHNV, CDR2 YYDKDF (reference sequence). Trimming took off 3 bases at V and 4 bases at J, with 12 bases between the two ends. The CDR3 totals 15 residues. As originally analysed: The assay estimated nucleated cells by amplifying reference gene primers. Method: immunoSEQ multiplex PCR; TCRdb's copy keeps in-frame clones and lacks some. The DNA was the basis for D and trimming; V, J and clone size are from that table. The repertoire holds over 250,000 clones, with around 90% as singletons. The source of this sequence is a woman aged 45-65 years with COVID-19, enrolled during active disease. The V and J genes are TRBV15 and TRBJ1-4, with a possible D match to TRBD1 (6 bases). Sequenced: peripheral blood. The CDR3 DNA reads as TGTGCCACCAGCAGGGGACACGAGTATAATGAAAAACTGTTTTTT. Residues: CATSRGHEYNEKLFF.